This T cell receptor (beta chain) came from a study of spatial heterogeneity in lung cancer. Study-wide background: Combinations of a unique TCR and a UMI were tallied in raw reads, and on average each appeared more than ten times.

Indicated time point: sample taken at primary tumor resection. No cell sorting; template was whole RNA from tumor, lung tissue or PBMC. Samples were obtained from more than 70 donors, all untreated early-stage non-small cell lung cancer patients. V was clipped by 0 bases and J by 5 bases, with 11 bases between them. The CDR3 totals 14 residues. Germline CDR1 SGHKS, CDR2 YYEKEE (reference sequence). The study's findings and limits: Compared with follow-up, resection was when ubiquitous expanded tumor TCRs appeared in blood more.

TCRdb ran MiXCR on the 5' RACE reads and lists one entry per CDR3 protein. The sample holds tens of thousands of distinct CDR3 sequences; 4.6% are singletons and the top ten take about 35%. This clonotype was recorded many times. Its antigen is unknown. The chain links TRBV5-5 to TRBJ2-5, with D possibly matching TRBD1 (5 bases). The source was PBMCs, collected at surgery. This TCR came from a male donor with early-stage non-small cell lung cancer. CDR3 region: CASSLAQGVETQYF. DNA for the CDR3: TGTGCCAGCAGCTTGGCTCAAGGGGTTGAGACCCAGTACTTC. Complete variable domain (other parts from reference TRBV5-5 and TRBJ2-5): DAGVTQSPTHLIKTRGQQVTLRCSPISGHKSVSWYQQVLGQGPQFIFQYYEKEERGRGNFPDRFSARQFPNYSSELNVNALLLGDSALYLCASSLAQGVETQYFGPGTRLLVL.